This T cell receptor (beta chain) was captured in a study of human T cells and chemical hapten exposure. TCRdb used MiXCR to reprocess the RACE reads, holding one entry per CDR3 protein. The table lists about 71,000 distinct CDR3 sequences, 11% of them singletons. Comments on this clonotype: As yet, its antigen is unknown.

Time point indicated: patch test 3, about 24 weeks after DPC sensitization. Treatment: therapeutic diphenylcyclopropenone sensitization with weekly scalp DPC. The germline gives CDR1 MDHEN, CDR2 SYDVKM. This CDR3 is 15 amino acids long. Trimming removed 4 bases from V and 5 bases from J; junction bases left unmatched: 7. Study-wide findings and caveats: The number of TCRs above 1 in 1000 frequency did not change after DPC sensitization.

The clonotype was recovered from a woman between 50 and 59 years old with alopecia areata. Some clones in this sample may be carry-over from other donors' samples. V is TRBV28 and J is TRBJ1-1; 10 bases map to TRBD1. The sequenced sample was whole blood, obtained in connection with sensitization to the hapten diphenylcyclopropenone (DPC). The DNA for the CDR3 is TGTGCCAGCAGTTCCGGACAGGGGGTAGGGACTGAAGCTTTCTTT. The encoded protein is CASSSGQGVGTEAFF.